The next 31 T cell receptor beta chains were all read from a single sample in a study of cytomegalovirus exposure and HLA in healthy donors. A multiplex PCR was run with 60 Vbeta primers and 13 Jbeta primers. TCRdb's copy holds only in-frame clones and misses some; the assay was immunoSEQ multiplex PCR. The table shows about 130,000 clones, with roughly 74% occurring only once. The sample taken for sequencing was PBMCs. The receptors were gathered from a woman aged 45-60 years in good health and CMV-seropositive.

CDR3 amino acids: CASSHFAGPEQFF. DNA of the CDR3: TGTGCCAGCAGCCATTTCGCGGGGCCTGAGCAGTTCTTC. The chain recombines TRBV14 with TRBJ2-1; D possibly corresponds to TRBD2 (6 bases). With 3 bases removed from V and 9 bases from J, the gap between germline ends came to 12 bases. The CDR3 runs 13 residues. Looked up from germline, CDR1 is SGHDN and CDR2 is FVKESK.

This chain links TRBV18 with TRBJ2-2; 9 bases are shared with TRBD2. The length of the CDR3 is 15 residues. V gave up 0 bases and J gave up 6 bases; unmatched junction bases: 2. Germline V gives CDR1 KGHSH, CDR2 LQKENI. In DNA, the CDR3 is TGTGCCAGCTCACCACCTGCGGGGGGGCCCGGGGAGCTGTTTTTT. The encoded protein is CASSPPAGGPGELFF.

V is TRBV5-1 and J is TRBJ2-2; 10 positions agree with TRBD1. Germline V lookup: CDR1 SGHRS, CDR2 YFSETQ. Trimming took 5 bases from V and 1 from J; bases not matched to a gene: 2. The CDR3 consists of 15 residues. The CDR3, as DNA: TGCGCCAGCAGTTGGACAGGGGGGAACACCGGGGAGCTGTTTTTT. This sequence encodes CASSWTGGNTGELFF. The whole variable domain, filled in from reference TRBV5-1 and TRBJ2-2, reads KAGVTQTPRYLIKTRGQQVTLSCSPISGHRSVSWYQQTPGQGLQFLFEYFSETQRNKGNFPGRFSGRQFSNSRSEMNVSTLELGDSALYLCASSWTGGNTGELFFGEGSRLTVL.

This rearrangement joins TRBV4-1 to TRBJ1-2, with a tentative D call TRBD1 (5 bases). Between the trimmed V and J ends, which lost 1 base and 7 bases, there was a span of 16 bases. The CDR3 is 15 residues long. CDR1 and CDR2 from the germline V gene are MGHRA and YSYEKL. As DNA, the CDR3 is TGCGCCAGCAGCCAAGCCGGGGGAGGGTTAGGTGGCTACACCTTC. It specifies CASSQAGGGLGGYTF.

This clone has only one observation. The V gene is TRBV10-3, the J gene TRBJ1-5, with D possibly being TRBD1 (6 bases). This CDR3 is 18 amino acids long. The germline CDR1 and CDR2 sequences are ENHRY and SYGVKD. Trimming shortened V by 3 bases and J by 2 bases, and 20 bases separated the two germline ends. As DNA, the CDR3 is TGTGCCATCAGTGATGCGGAATGGCGGGGGCCTCGCAATCAGCCCCAGCATTTT. Translating gives CAISDAEWRGPRNQPQHF.

The chain is built from TRBV5-1 and TRBJ2-3; 7 nucleotides agree with TRBD1. The ends lost 4 bases at V and 0 bases at J; junction bases unmatched: 2. The CDR3 has 14 amino acids. Germline V gene sequence: CDR1 SGHRS, CDR2 YFSETQ. The CDR3 sequence is CASSATGSTDTQYF. In nucleotides, the CDR3 is TGCGCCAGCAGCGCGACAGGGAGCACAGATACGCAGTATTTT.

The genes are TRBV5-5 and TRBJ2-4; D may be TRBD2 (5 bases). Per germline, CDR1 SGHKS and CDR2 YYEKEE (reference sequence). The V end was cut by 3 bases, the J end by 0 bases, with 7 bases between. The CDR3 covers 14 residues. DNA of the CDR3: TGTGCCAGCAGCTACGGACTAGCCAAAAACATTCAGTACTTC. Translation: CASSYGLAKNIQYF.

The chain joins TRBV6-6 to TRBJ2-1; 11 bases line up with TRBD2. CDR1 is MNHNY and CDR2 is SVGAGI in the germline V gene (reference sequence). V lost 5 bases and J lost 7; bases outside the gene matches: 10. The CDR3 is 16 residues long. CDR3 sequence: CASSQILAGDGNEQFF. In nucleotides, the CDR3 is TGTGCCAGCAGTCAAATACTAGCGGGGGATGGGAATGAGCAGTTCTTC.

The chain joins TRBV7-9 to TRBJ2-1; D gene uncertain. Germline CDR1 reads SEHNR; CDR2 reads FQNEAQ (reference sequence). This CDR3 spans 15 amino acids. Trimming cost V 2 bases and J 0 bases, with 8 bases left between them. CDR3 DNA: TGTGCCAGCAGCTTACTGCGTTCCTCCTACAATGAGCAGTTCTTC. As protein: CASSLLRSSYNEQFF.

The chain has TRBV18 and TRBJ2-2; 9 positions match TRBD1. V shed 6 bases and J 4 bases; nucleotides not matched to a gene: 3. CDR3 length equals 14 residues. CDR1 and CDR2 (germline): KGHSH, LQKENI. CDR3 protein: CASSWTGVTGELFF. The DNA of the CDR3 is TGTGCCAGCTCGTGGACAGGGGTCACCGGGGAGCTGTTTTTT.

The chain carries TRBV4-2 and TRBJ2-2, with 11 bases lining up with TRBD2. Germline CDR1 reads LGHNA; CDR2 reads YNFKEQ. J lost 7 bases, V lost 4 bases, and 11 bases had no gene match. The CDR3 totals 17 residues. For the CDR3, the DNA is TGTGCCAGCAGCCCGCATAGCGGGGGGGCCATGGACGGGGAGCTGTTTTTT. This codes for CASSPHSGGAMDGELFF.

This clone was seen just once. The chain has TRBV2 and TRBJ1-5, with 9 bases that match TRBD1. The CDR3 is 17 amino acids. Germline V CDR1 and CDR2: SNHLY, FYNNEI. With V trimmed by 4 bases and J by 7 bases, 14 bases remained unmatched. CDR3 bases: TGTGCCAGCAGTGTACTGGGACAGGGTCGCCCGGGACAGCCCCAGCATTTT. It codes for CASSVLGQGRPGQPQHF.

V gene TRBV30 combines with J gene TRBJ1-6; D not resolved. CDR3 length: 14 amino acids. Trimming removed 3 bases from V and 1 base from J, with 7 bases in between. Per the germline V gene, CDR1 is GTSNPN and CDR2 is SVGIG (reference sequence). CDR3 in amino acids: CAWRPSSYNSPLHF. The DNA for the CDR3 is TGTGCCTGGAGGCCCAGTTCCTATAATTCACCCCTCCACTTT. The full variable domain, its missing parts supplied by reference TRBV30 and TRBJ1-6, is SQTIHQWPATLVQPVGSPLSLECTVEGTSNPNLYWYRQAAGRGLQLLFYSVGIGQISSEVPQNLSASRPQDRQFILSSKKLLLSDSGFYLCAWRPSSYNSPLHFGNGTRLTVT.

The rearrangement joins TRBV27 to TRBJ2-7; 11 bases fit TRBD2. The CDR3 runs 15 residues. Losses at the gene ends were 6 bases for V and 2 bases for J; bases not matched to a gene: 6. Germline V CDR1 and CDR2: MNHEY, SMNVEV (reference sequence). In DNA form, the CDR3 reads TGTGCCAGCAGACCAACTAGCGGGGGAGCCTACGAGCAGTACTTC. As protein: CASRPTSGGAYEQYF.

The V and J genes are TRBV4-3 and TRBJ2-1, with 8 bases identical to TRBD2. The CDR3 loop spans 16 amino acids. CDR1 and CDR2 from the germline V gene are LGHNA and YSLEER. The V segment lost 0 bases and the J segment 8 bases; nucleotides outside the gene matches: 9. The CDR3 protein is CASSQDRGGPRYEQFF. The CDR3 bases are TGCGCCAGCAGCCAAGATCGCGGGGGGCCGAGATATGAGCAGTTCTTC.

The chain uses TRBV7-2 and TRBJ2-2; D might be TRBD2 (5 bases). V was cut by 3 bases and J by 1 base, with 6 bases left in between. Germline V gives CDR1 SGHTA, CDR2 FQGNSA. This CDR3 comprises 14 residues. CDR3 coding DNA: TGTGCCAGCAGCTTCACTAGGAACACCGGGGAGCTGTTTTTT. Translated, it gives CASSFTRNTGELFF.

V usage is TRBV5-1 and J usage is TRBJ2-2; tentatively, D is TRBD1 (5 bases). Germline CDR1 reads SGHRS; CDR2 reads YFSETQ. V was cut by 6 bases and J by 1 base, with 7 bases left in between. The CDR3 is 13 amino acids. CDR3 in DNA: TGCGCCAGCACAACAGGGAACACCGGGGAGCTGTTTTTT. Its protein product is CASTTGNTGELFF. The full variable domain, rest sourced from reference TRBV5-1 and TRBJ2-2, is KAGVTQTPRYLIKTRGQQVTLSCSPISGHRSVSWYQQTPGQGLQFLFEYFSETQRNKGNFPGRFSGRQFSNSRSEMNVSTLELGDSALYLCASTTGNTGELFFGEGSRLTVL.

The V call is TRBV2, the J call TRBJ2-7; maybe TRBD1 (5 bases). The CDR3 length is 11 residues. Trimming stripped 7 bases from V and 9 bases from J, with 13 bases between. CDR1 is SNHLY and CDR2 is FYNNEI in the germline V gene. Here the CDR3 reads CASIQGVGQYF. Written as DNA, the CDR3 is TGTGCCAGCATTCAAGGGGTTGGGCAGTACTTC.

The rearrangement joins TRBV19 to TRBJ1-6, with a possible D match to TRBD1 (6 bases). Trimming removed 5 bases from V and 8 bases from J, with 13 bases in between. The length of the CDR3 is 14 residues. In germline, CDR1 is LNHDA, CDR2 SQIVND (reference sequence). Written as DNA, the CDR3 is TGTGCCAGTAGTCTCGGGAAGGGGGATTCACCCCTCCACTTT. Its protein product is CASSLGKGDSPLHF.

The gene calls are TRBV7-2 and TRBJ2-1, with 12 bases that match TRBD2. With V trimmed by 6 bases and J by 4 bases, 4 bases remained unmatched. CDR1 SGHTA and CDR2 FQGNSA come from the germline V gene. The CDR3 has 15 amino acids. The CDR3, as DNA: TGTGCCAGCAGACCTCTAGCGGGGGGGTACAATGAGCAGTTCTTC. This codes for CASRPLAGGYNEQFF.

This clone appeared a few times. The chain employs TRBV13 and TRBJ1-1; TRBD1 matches at 8 bases. The V segment lost 5 bases and the J segment 3 bases; nucleotides outside the gene matches: 11. CDR1 and CDR2 from the germline V gene are PRHDT and FYEKMQ (reference sequence). CDR3 length equals 16 residues. The CDR3 region has the DNA TGTGCCAGCAGCCAGATGACAGGGGTCTTGCACACTGAAGCTTTCTTT. Residues: CASSQMTGVLHTEAFF.

The chain recombines TRBV2 with TRBJ2-3, with 14 bases matching TRBD2. This CDR3 region has 17 residues. From germline, CDR1 is SNHLY and CDR2 FYNNEI. The ends lost 5 bases at V and 4 bases at J; junction bases unmatched: 8. The CDR3 sequence is CASSFRTSGGFADTQYF. The CDR3 nucleotides are TGTGCCAGCAGTTTTCGGACTAGCGGGGGGTTCGCAGATACGCAGTATTTT.

The chain combines TRBV7-2 with TRBJ2-2; 7 bases match TRBD2. The CDR3 is made up of 13 amino acids. CDR1 is SGHTA, CDR2 FQGNSA, per germline. For the CDR3, the DNA is TGTGCTGAGACGGGGGGAAACACCGGGGAGCTGTTTTTT. Protein product: CAETGGNTGELFF.

This clone appeared a few times. V usage is TRBV7-3 and J usage is TRBJ1-2; D is possibly TRBD1 (5 bases). CDR3 length: 14 residues. Looked up from germline, CDR1 is SGHTA and CDR2 is FQGTGA. V dropped 0 bases and J dropped 6 bases, with 11 bases sitting between them. The CDR3 coding sequence is TGTGCCAGCAGCTTAACCTCCGGGGGGGATGGCTACACCTTC. Encoded protein: CASSLTSGGDGYTF.

This chain links TRBV27 with TRBJ2-2; possibly TRBD2 for D (5 bases). CDR3 size: 13 residues. Trimming removed 6 bases from V and 1 base from J, with 6 bases in between. Germline V gives CDR1 MNHEY, CDR2 SMNVEV (reference sequence). The CDR3 DNA reads as TGTGCCAGCAGGGCGGGGAACACCGGGGAGCTGTTTTTT. Amino acids: CASRAGNTGELFF.

CDR3 nucleotides: TGTGCCAGCAGTGCCGTTCAGGGGGCCGTCTATGGCTACACCTTC. Its protein product is CASSAVQGAVYGYTF. The V and J genes are TRBV2 and TRBJ1-2; 8 bases match TRBD1. The germline CDR1 and CDR2 sequences are SNHLY and FYNNEI. The CDR3 is 15 amino acids. The trim removed 4 bases at V and 4 bases at J, leaving 8 bases unmatched.

J is TRBJ2-7 and V is TRBV27, with D perhaps matching TRBD2 (6 bases). This CDR3 has 12 residues. Deletions cut 5 bases from V and 3 bases from J, with 8 bases between. Germline CDR1 MNHEY, CDR2 SMNVEV (reference sequence). Here the CDR3 DNA reads TGTGCCAGCAGTGCCGGGGGCTACGAGCAGTACTTC. This gives the protein CASSAGGYEQYF.

This clone was seen only a few times. V and J are TRBV28 and TRBJ1-4, with D tentatively TRBD1 (5 bases). The CDR3 is 14 residues long. Germline V gives CDR1 MDHEN, CDR2 SYDVKM. V lost 7 bases and J lost 7, with 16 bases in between. CDR3 protein: CASMGWRGREKLFF. CDR3 nucleotide sequence: TGTGCCAGCATGGGGTGGAGGGGACGTGAAAAACTGTTTTTT.

In this sample, this clone turned up a few times. This chain uses TRBV20-1 with TRBJ1-2; D is unclear. Germline CDR1 reads DFQATT; CDR2 reads SNEGSKA (reference sequence). V lost 4 bases and J 4 bases, leaving 7 bases between the germline ends. The CDR3 has 11 amino acids. The DNA for the CDR3 is TGCAGTGCTACGGGGAGCTATGGCTACACCTTC. It specifies CSATGSYGYTF.

The J gene is TRBJ2-3, the V gene TRBV6-5; 8 bases agree with TRBD1. V was clipped by 2 bases and J by 3 bases; unmatched bases: 1. Germline values: CDR1 MNHEY, CDR2 SVGAGI. The CDR3 runs 14 residues. The CDR3 sequence is CASSYDRGTDTQYF. The CDR3 coding sequence is TGTGCCAGCAGTTACGACAGGGGAACAGATACGCAGTATTTT.

This chain joins TRBV12-5 and TRBJ1-2; 7 nucleotides align to TRBD1. V was clipped by 3 bases and J by 2 bases; unmatched bases: 9. This CDR3 region has 16 residues. Germline-derived CDR1 and CDR2 are LGHNT and FRNRAP. The CDR3 DNA sequence: TGTGCTAGTGGTTTATACAGGGGATGGAAGAACTATGGCTACACCTTC. The encoded protein is CASGLYRGWKNYGYTF.